The rows below give T cell receptor beta chains drawn from one sample of a study of blood T cell repertoires in COVID-19. Generated by immunoSEQ multiplex PCR, the TCRdb table keeps only in-frame clones and is missing some. The table records some 290,000 clones, roughly 90% of them present only once. The sequencing sample was made of peripheral blood. These receptors were taken from a woman in her 30s with COVID-19, enrolled during active disease. Each CDR3 is given with its conserved first and last residue. Each record gives: CDR3 protein, CDR3 DNA, CDR3 length, D gene, clone size, J gene, V gene. A D gene is named only where the DNA matches it firmly. The size field is filled for only some rows; it gives once, few, many or a size class.

CDR3: CASSRPGISEQFF
DNA: TGTGCCAGCAGCCGCCCAGGAATCAGTGAGCAGTTCTTC
length: 13
D: -
size: -
J: TRBJ2-1
V: TRBV5-6

CDR3: CASSKKRGNTDTQYF
DNA: TGTGCCAGCAGTAAGAAGCGGGGGAACACAGATACGCAGTATTTT
length: 15
D: TRBD2
size: -
J: TRBJ2-3
V: TRBV25-1

CDR3: CASSPGALALGNTIYF
DNA: TGTGCCAGCTCACCAGGGGCACTAGCACTTGGAAACACCATATATTTT
length: 16
D: -
size: -
J: TRBJ1-3
V: TRBV18

CDR3: CASSRDSTYEQYF
DNA: TGCGCCAGCAGTCGGGACAGCACCTACGAGCAGTACTTC
length: 13
D: TRBD1
size: -
J: TRBJ2-7
V: TRBV10-1

CDR3: CASSRDRGRNGELFF
DNA: TGTGCCAGCAGCCGAGACAGGGGGCGCAACGGGGAGCTGTTTTTT
length: 15
D: TRBD1
size: -
J: TRBJ2-2
V: TRBV7-7

CDR3: CASSPKRRTRGLLNSPLHF
DNA: TGTGCCAGCAGCCCAAAGCGACGAACCCGAGGACTGTTAAATTCACCCCTCCACTTT
length: 19
D: -
size: -
J: TRBJ1-6
V: TRBV5-4

CDR3: CATSGGGRSYYNEQFF
DNA: TGTGCCACCAGTGGGGGGGGCAGGAGTTACTACAATGAGCAGTTCTTC
length: 16
D: -
size: -
J: TRBJ2-1
V: TRBV24-1

CDR3: CASSENLVGDRSYGYTF
DNA: TGTGCCAGCAGTGAAAACCTCGTTGGGGACAGGAGTTATGGCTACACCTTC
length: 17
D: TRBD1
size: -
J: TRBJ1-2
V: TRBV6-1

CDR3: CASSPGPSYEQYF
DNA: TGTGCCAGCAGCCCCGGTCCTTCTTACGAGCAGTACTTC
length: 13
D: -
size: -
J: TRBJ2-7
V: TRBV9

CDR3: CASSFLGRGYGYTF
DNA: TGTGCCAGCTCCTTTCTCGGGAGGGGATATGGCTACACCTTC
length: 14
D: -
size: -
J: TRBJ1-2
V: TRBV2

CDR3: CASSLGHPDTQYF
DNA: TGTGCCAGCAGCCTAGGACATCCAGATACGCAGTATTTT
length: 13
D: -
size: -
J: TRBJ2-3
V: TRBV11-3

CDR3: CASSSGATGELFF
DNA: TGTGCCAGCTCTTCTGGGGCTACCGGGGAGCTGTTTTTT
length: 13
D: -
size: -
J: TRBJ2-2
V: TRBV18

CDR3: CASTSSGTDTQYF
DNA: TGCGCCAGCACCTCCTCAGGCACAGATACGCAGTATTTT
length: 13
D: -
size: few
J: TRBJ2-3
V: TRBV5-1

CDR3: CSARNRVDYGYTF
DNA: TGCAGCGCTCGAAACAGGGTCGACTATGGCTACACCTTC
length: 13
D: -
size: -
J: TRBJ1-2
V: TRBV29-1

CDR3: CASSQTSGDLNEQFF
DNA: TGTGCCAGCAGCCAGACTAGCGGGGACCTCAATGAGCAGTTCTTC
length: 15
D: TRBD2
size: -
J: TRBJ2-1
V: TRBV14

CDR3: CASRTSRGRLNTEAFF
DNA: TGTGCCAGTAGGACCTCCAGGGGGCGCTTGAACACTGAAGCTTTCTTT
length: 16
D: TRBD1
size: few
J: TRBJ1-1
V: TRBV19

CDR3: CASSLGVYGYTF
DNA: TGTGCCAGCAGTTTAGGAGTCTATGGCTACACCTTC
length: 12
D: -
size: -
J: TRBJ1-2
V: TRBV28

CDR3: CASSLDGWSEAFF
DNA: TGCGCCAGCAGCTTGGATGGGTGGAGTGAAGCTTTCTTT
length: 13
D: -
size: -
J: TRBJ1-1
V: TRBV5-1

CDR3: CASSQVPVNNQPQHF
DNA: TGCGCCAGCAGCCAAGTTCCCGTAAACAATCAGCCCCAGCATTTT
length: 15
D: -
size: -
J: TRBJ1-5
V: TRBV4-1

CDR3: CASSEYQGIEGYTF
DNA: TGCGCCAGCAGTGAGTACCAGGGGATTGAGGGCTACACCTTC
length: 14
D: -
size: once
J: TRBJ1-2
V: TRBV10-2

CDR3: CASSLTGGDNEKLFF
DNA: TGTGCCAGCAGCTTAACAGGGGGGGATAATGAAAAACTGTTTTTT
length: 15
D: TRBD1
size: -
J: TRBJ1-4
V: TRBV7-6

CDR3: CASSMDRGNTIYF
DNA: TGTGCCAGCAGCATGGACAGGGGCAACACCATATATTTT
length: 13
D: TRBD1
size: -
J: TRBJ1-3
V: TRBV6-5

CDR3: CASSPQGIGAYEQYF
DNA: TGTGCCAGCAGCCCTCAGGGAATAGGGGCCTACGAGCAGTACTTC
length: 15
D: -
size: -
J: TRBJ2-7
V: TRBV3-1/TRBV3-2

CDR3: CASSRVKSGEKLFF
DNA: TGTGCCAGCTCTAGGGTCAAGTCAGGGGAAAAACTGTTTTTT
length: 14
D: -
size: -
J: TRBJ1-4
V: TRBV18

CDR3: CASSGGGKDTEAFF
DNA: TGTGCCAGCTCCGGGGGGGGGAAGGACACTGAAGCTTTCTTT
length: 14
D: -
size: -
J: TRBJ1-1
V: TRBV18

CDR3: CASSPGTSIHEQYF
DNA: TGTGCCAGCAGCCCCGGGACTAGCATCCACGAGCAGTACTTC
length: 14
D: TRBD2
size: -
J: TRBJ2-7
V: TRBV5-4

CDR3: CASSQTSGGAWGQFF
DNA: TGTGCCAGCAGCCAGACTAGCGGGGGGGCCTGGGGGCAGTTCTTC
length: 15
D: TRBD2
size: once
J: TRBJ2-1
V: TRBV3-1/TRBV3-2

CDR3: CASSLVRGEKLFF
DNA: TGTGCCAGCAGCTTGGTTAGGGGTGAAAAACTGTTTTTT
length: 13
D: -
size: -
J: TRBJ1-4
V: TRBV5-8

CDR3: CASRGTGTHGYTF
DNA: TGTGCCAGCAGGGGGACAGGGACTCACGGCTACACCTTC
length: 13
D: TRBD1
size: -
J: TRBJ1-2
V: TRBV12-3/TRBV12-4

CDR3: CASSSGASGEKLFF
DNA: TGCGCCAGCAGCTCCGGCGCGTCGGGTGAAAAACTGTTTTTT
length: 14
D: -
size: few
J: TRBJ1-4
V: TRBV4-1

CDR3: CASSLNLSPNTEAFF
DNA: TGTGCCAGCAGCTTAAATCTGTCTCCCAACACTGAAGCTTTCTTT
length: 15
D: -
size: -
J: TRBJ1-1
V: TRBV7-9

CDR3: CAWSRAQGNHHYSHYNSPLHF
DNA: TGTGCCTGGAGTCGTGCACAGGGGAATCACCACTATTCACACTATAATTCACCCCTCCACTTT
length: 21
D: TRBD1
size: -
J: TRBJ1-6
V: TRBV30

CDR3: CASSNAGSGNTIYF
DNA: TGTGCCAGCAGTAACGCGGGTTCTGGAAACACCATATATTTT
length: 14
D: -
size: -
J: TRBJ1-3
V: TRBV6-5

CDR3: CASSFTGGYTADTQYF
DNA: TGCGCCAGCAGCTTCACAGGGGGCTACACGGCAGATACGCAGTATTTT
length: 16
D: TRBD1
size: -
J: TRBJ2-3
V: TRBV5-1

CDR3: CSVVGGAENIQYF
DNA: TGCAGCGTTGTAGGTGGGGCCGAAAACATTCAGTACTTC
length: 13
D: -
size: few
J: TRBJ2-4
V: TRBV29-1

CDR3: CASSIKAEKLFF
DNA: TGTGCCAGTAGTATAAAAGCTGAAAAACTGTTTTTT
length: 12
D: -
size: -
J: TRBJ1-4
V: TRBV19